This T cell receptor beta chain was recovered during a study of PD-1 blockade in classical Hodgkin lymphoma. The CDR3 consists of 16 residues. Germline lookup yields CDR1 SGHDN and CDR2 FVKESK. The J segment lost 8 bases and the V segment lost 0 bases, leaving 8 bases of the junction unmatched. Sequencing was performed with immunoSEQ multiplex PCR; in TCRdb, only in-frame clones are kept and a portion is missing. The data contain 75,000 to 95,000 clones, 83% of them seen just once; the ten biggest clones take up about a sixth. Time point described: cycle 4 day 1 (C4D1), after 6 weeks of nivolumab. Every patient had relapsed following autologous stem cell transplantation, and cohorts differed in brentuximab vedotin exposure.

The chain recombines TRBV14 with TRBJ2-1, with TRBD2 matching over 9 bases. This specimen consisted of peripheral blood mononuclear cells (PBMCs), obtained before the fourth cycle of nivolumab. This TCR was recovered from a human donor with classical Hodgkin lymphoma. The CDR3 DNA reads as TGTGCCAGCAGCCAAGAGCCTAGCGGGGTGTGGGATGAGCAGTTCTTC. Translation: CASSQEPSGVWDEQFF. The full variable domain, its missing parts supplied by reference TRBV14 and TRBJ2-1, is EAGVTQFPSHSVIEKGQTVTLRCDPISGHDNLYWYRRVMGKEIKFLLHFVKESKQDESGMPNNRFLAERTGGTYSTLKVQPAELEDSGVYFCASSQEPSGVWDEQFFGPGTRLTVL.